Below, 2 T cell receptor beta chains from the same sample are listed, as sequenced in a study of naive and memory T cell subsets. Their cognate antigens are unknown. Both TRBC1 and TRBC2 were covered by a beta constant-region primer of two equimolar oligonucleotides. Four rounds of PCR amplified the ligated cDNA using nested alpha and beta constant-region primers plus SP2. TCRdb reanalysed the UMI-ligation and nested PCR reads using MiXCR and keeps one entry per CDR3 protein. Of tens of thousands of distinct CDR3 sequences listed, about 10% are singletons. Study-wide results and caveats: Naive repertoires, especially CD8, held a few larger clonotypes, possibly memory cells re-expressing CD45RA.

Sequenced input: naive CD4+ T cells from blood. Receptors were obtained from a human donor in good health.

This chain uses TRBV7-2 with TRBJ2-7; 11 bases are shared with TRBD2. CDR3 length: 18 residues. The trim removed 2 bases at V and 4 bases at J, leaving 13 bases unmatched. In germline, CDR1 is SGHTA, CDR2 FQGNSA. CDR3 region: CASSLRTSGPATRYEQYF. As DNA, the CDR3 is TGTGCCAGCAGCTTACGGACTAGCGGGCCGGCGACCCGTTACGAGCAGTACTTC.

V usage is TRBV4-3 and J usage is TRBJ2-1, with TRBD2 identical over 9 bases. The V gene end was trimmed by 3 bases and the J gene end by 0 bases; junction bases not matched to a gene: 6. This CDR3 comprises 17 residues. Per the germline V gene, CDR1 is LGHNA and CDR2 is YSLEER. CDR3 amino acids: CASSQEAGGLSYNEQFF. In nucleotides, the CDR3 is TGCGCCAGCAGCCAGGAAGCGGGGGGCCTCTCCTACAATGAGCAGTTCTTC.